Presented here are 27 T cell receptor beta chains from one specimen sequenced in a study of blood T cell repertoires in COVID-19. The table came from immunoSEQ multiplex PCR; TCRdb's copy has only in-frame clones and leaves some out. Here the sample spans 95,000 to 150,000 clones, roughly nine tenths being singletons. The sample taken for sequencing was peripheral blood. The receptors stem from a man between 65 and 80 years old with active or convalescent COVID-19.

The V gene is TRBV27, the J gene TRBJ1-6, with D perhaps matching TRBD1 (5 bases). Germline CDR1 MNHEY, CDR2 SMNVEV (reference sequence). This CDR3 spans 15 amino acids. V was clipped by 1 base and J by 13 bases, with 17 bases between them. The CDR3 bases are TGTGCCAGCAGTTTATTGGGGCAGGGTAACTCGCCCCTCCACTTT. Translation: CASSLLGQGNSPLHF.

The chain joins TRBV13 to TRBJ1-6; 7 bases align to TRBD1. V was pared by 6 bases and J by 8 bases, with 16 bases of the junction left unmatched. The CDR3 contains 17 residues. Germline CDR1 reads PRHDT; CDR2 reads FYEKMQ (reference sequence). CDR3 sequence reads: CASRSTGDGSFHSPLHF. In DNA form, the CDR3 reads TGTGCCAGCAGATCCACAGGGGACGGATCCTTCCATTCACCCCTCCACTTT.

This chain joins TRBV6-5 and TRBJ2-1; D perhaps matches TRBD1 (5 bases). The germline V gene has CDR1 MNHEY and CDR2 SVGAGI. The germline V and J ends were trimmed by 5 bases and 4 bases, with 6 bases remaining between them. There are 12 residues in the CDR3. CDR3 sequence: CASSRQYNEQFF. For the CDR3, the DNA is TGTGCCAGCAGTAGACAGTACAATGAGCAGTTCTTC.

J is TRBJ2-7 and V is TRBV28; the D gene is possibly TRBD1 (5 bases). V was pared by 4 bases and J by 3 bases, with 10 bases between. The germline CDR1 and CDR2 sequences are MDHEN and SYDVKM. The CDR3 is 13 amino acids. CDR3 in DNA: TGTGCCAGCAGTTCAGGGCCTTACTACGAGCAGTACTTC. Translation: CASSSGPYYEQYF.

This rearrangement joins TRBV27 to TRBJ2-1, with 12 bases identical to TRBD2. This CDR3 comprises 15 residues. Trimming removed 2 bases from V and 6 bases from J; junction bases left unmatched: 2. Germline assignment: CDR1 MNHEY and CDR2 SMNVEV (reference sequence). The chain's CDR3 is CASSLGLAGINEQFF. As DNA, the CDR3 is TGTGCCAGCAGTTTAGGACTAGCGGGGATCAATGAGCAGTTCTTC.

The chain employs TRBV20-1 and TRBJ1-5; D remains unclear. The CDR3 consists of 11 residues. Germline loops: CDR1 DFQATT, CDR2 SNEGSKA (reference sequence). V was clipped by 1 base and J by 7 bases, with 5 bases between them. CDR3 coding DNA: TGCAGTGCTAGAGCTGAGCAGCCCCAGCATTTT. As protein: CSARAEQPQHF.

This chain links TRBV19 with TRBJ1-5, with D perhaps TRBD1 (5 bases). This CDR3 is 18 amino acids long. V lost 4 bases, J lost 0 bases, and 19 bases lay in between. Germline V gene sequence: CDR1 LNHDA, CDR2 SQIVND (reference sequence). The CDR3 nucleotides are TGTGCCAGTAGTACCCGATCCACCTTCAGGGATAGCAATCAGCCCCAGCATTTT. As protein: CASSTRSTFRDSNQPQHF.

The chain carries TRBV19 and TRBJ2-1; the match to TRBD2 covers 14 bases. Germline trimming cut 7 bases from V and 0 bases from J; bases unmatched to any gene: 8. Germline CDR1 LNHDA, CDR2 SQIVND (reference sequence). The CDR3 runs 18 residues. CDR3 region: CASTRRGTSGGSYNEQFF. The CDR3 coding sequence is TGTGCCAGTACCCGGAGGGGGACTAGCGGGGGCTCCTACAATGAGCAGTTCTTC.

The genes are TRBV27 and TRBJ2-6, with D uncertain. Trimming took off 5 bases at V and 0 bases at J, with 11 bases between the two ends. Germline CDR1 and CDR2: MNHEY and SMNVEV (reference sequence). This CDR3 has 16 residues. The CDR3 loop is CASSVRKSSGANVLTF. In nucleotides, the CDR3 is TGTGCCAGCAGTGTTAGAAAAAGCTCTGGGGCCAACGTCCTGACTTTC. The full variable domain, rest sourced from reference TRBV27 and TRBJ2-6, is EAQVTQNPRYLITVTGKKLTVTCSQNMNHEYMSWYRQDPGLGLRQIYYSMNVEVTDKGDVPEGYKVSRKEKRNFPLILESPSPNQTSLYFCASSVRKSSGANVLTFGAGSRLTVL.

V and J are TRBV28 and TRBJ1-2, with 9 positions matching TRBD1. The germline V gene encodes CDR1 MDHEN and CDR2 SYDVKM. CDR3 length: 15 amino acids. Trimming removed 6 bases from V and 4 bases from J; junction bases left unmatched: 9. CDR3: CASRPYRGLSYGYTF. For the CDR3, the DNA is TGTGCCAGCAGACCTTACAGGGGGCTTAGCTATGGCTACACCTTC.

The V and J genes are TRBV5-1 and TRBJ2-7, with 9 bases that match TRBD1. The germline V gene has CDR1 SGHRS and CDR2 YFSETQ. With 3 bases clipped from V and 5 bases from J, the junction kept 9 bases outside the gene matches. The CDR3 has 15 residues. CDR3 coding DNA: TGCGCCAGCAGCTATACAACAGGGGGCGAGGACGAGCAGTACTTC. This codes for CASSYTTGGEDEQYF.

The rearrangement uses TRBV14 and TRBJ1-2; tentatively, D is TRBD1 (5 bases). Germline lookup yields CDR1 SGHDN and CDR2 FVKESK. The CDR3 totals 14 residues. Trimming removed 1 base from V and 7 bases from J, with 13 bases in between. CDR3 sequence (DNA): TGTGCCAGCAGCCAAGTTGGGGCAGGAGCTGGCTACACCTTC. Amino acids: CASSQVGAGAGYTF.

The chain carries TRBV3-1 (or the pseudogene TRBV3-2) and TRBJ2-5; TRBD2 agrees at 7 bases. Unmatched junction bases numbered 5, after V lost 7 bases and J lost 0 bases. Germline V gene data show CDR1 as LGHDT and CDR2 as YNNKEL (reference sequence). The CDR3 covers 14 residues. The CDR3 DNA follows: TGTGCCAGCATCTCAGCGGGGTACCAAGAGACCCAGTACTTC. It translates to CASISAGYQETQYF.

The CDR3 region has the DNA TGCGCCAGCAGCTCGAAGGGGACAGGGCCCTTGGAGCAGTACTTC. The encoded protein is CASSSKGTGPLEQYF. The V and J genes are TRBV5-1 and TRBJ2-7; 9 bases line up with TRBD1. Germline V CDR1 and CDR2: SGHRS, YFSETQ. The length of the CDR3 is 15 residues. V shed 3 bases, J shed 7 bases, and the junction held 11 bases outside the gene matches.

This clone was recorded once. The CDR3 loop reads CASSFRDNSYEQYF. CDR3 bases: TGTGCCAGCAGCTTTAGGGACAACTCCTACGAGCAGTACTTC. The V gene is TRBV7-9, the J gene TRBJ2-7; TRBD1 is a possible D gene (6 bases). The germline V gene encodes CDR1 SEHNR and CDR2 FQNEAQ (reference sequence). The CDR3 is 14 amino acids. Trimming removed 3 bases at V and 0 bases at J, with 9 bases between.

This sequence joins TRBV10-2 and TRBJ1-5; D might be TRBD1 (5 bases). Deletions cut 5 bases from V and 0 bases from J, with 5 bases between. The CDR3 contains 13 residues. The germline CDR1 and CDR2 sequences are WSHSY and SAAADI. This CDR3 reads CASSQGSNQPQHF. In DNA form, the CDR3 reads TGCGCCAGCAGTCAGGGTAGCAATCAGCCCCAGCATTTT.

The chain carries TRBV19 and TRBJ1-5; D is perhaps TRBD1 (5 bases). CDR1 is LNHDA and CDR2 is SQIVND in the germline V gene (reference sequence). This CDR3 is 15 amino acids long. Trimming pared 5 bases from V and 2 bases from J, leaving 13 bases between. CDR3 coding DNA: TGTGCCAGTAGTCTTACGACAGACGGCAATCAGCCCCAGCATTTT. Its protein product is CASSLTTDGNQPQHF.

The CDR3 DNA sequence: TGTGCCAGTAGTGGGTCTAGCGGGGGTGCTCTCGAGCAGTACTTC. This translates into CASSGSSGGALEQYF. The V and J genes are TRBV19 and TRBJ2-7, with 10 bases identical to TRBD2. V trimming: 5 bases; J trimming: 6 bases; junction bases outside the gene matches: 10. The germline CDR1 and CDR2 sequences are LNHDA and SQIVND (reference sequence). The CDR3 is made up of 15 amino acids.

There are a few counts of this clone. This sequence joins TRBV5-1 and TRBJ2-2, with unresolved D. Germline V lookup: CDR1 SGHRS, CDR2 YFSETQ. The CDR3 runs 14 residues. V shed 0 bases and J shed 4 bases, with 7 bases lying between them. As DNA, the CDR3 is TGCGCCAGCAGCTTGGGAATAGCCACCGGGGAGCTGTTTTTT. Protein: CASSLGIATGELFF.

The chain combines TRBV18 with TRBJ1-4; 8 bases line up with TRBD1. Germline trimming cut 1 base from V and 6 bases from J; bases unmatched to any gene: 7. Germline assignment: CDR1 KGHSH and CDR2 LQKENI. CDR3 length equals 16 residues. The CDR3 loop reads CASSPLDSDRDEKLFF. CDR3 coding DNA: TGTGCCAGCTCACCACTCGATTCGGACAGGGATGAAAAACTGTTTTTT.

The gene calls are TRBV5-1 and TRBJ2-7, with TRBD1 matching 7 bases. V was pared by 4 bases and J by 6 bases, with 10 bases of the junction left unmatched. Germline CDR1 is SGHRS and CDR2 is YFSETQ. This CDR3 region has 14 residues. CDR3 coding DNA: TGCGCCAGCAGCCAGACGACAGGGTCCCCCGAGCAGTACTTC. Translating it yields CASSQTTGSPEQYF.

The chain has TRBV6-5 and TRBJ1-1; weak D call: TRBD1 (5 bases). CDR3 length: 15 amino acids. V was pared by 0 bases and J by 6 bases, with 14 bases between. The germline V gene has CDR1 MNHEY and CDR2 SVGAGI. This CDR3 is CASSYSSIRGSEAFF. DNA for the CDR3: TGTGCCAGCAGTTACTCGAGTATAAGGGGCTCTGAAGCTTTCTTT.

The gene calls are TRBV11-2 and TRBJ1-1; possible D gene TRBD1, 6 bases. The CDR3 sequence is 14 residues long. The germline gives CDR1 SGHAT, CDR2 FQNNGV. The germline V and J ends were trimmed by 5 bases and 3 bases, with 13 bases remaining between them. CDR3 residues: CASSRQVGDTEAFF. The CDR3 bases are TGTGCCAGCAGCCGACAGGTTGGGGACACTGAAGCTTTCTTT.

The rearrangement uses TRBV6-6 and TRBJ1-5; D unclear. Trimming took off 8 bases at V and 3 bases at J, with 11 bases between the two ends. Germline V gene lookup returns CDR1 MNHNY and CDR2 SVGAGI (reference sequence). This CDR3 is 13 amino acids long. CDR3 in DNA: TGTGCCAGCCGCGGAGGTGACAATCAGCCCCAGCATTTT. Translated, it gives CASRGGDNQPQHF.

The chain couples TRBV5-1 to TRBJ2-5; TRBD1 might be the D (6 bases). This CDR3 region has 15 residues. V was clipped by 0 bases and J by 2 bases, with 11 bases between them. Germline-derived CDR1 and CDR2 are SGHRS and YFSETQ. The CDR3: CASSLVTGSQETQYF. CDR3 in DNA: TGCGCCAGCAGCTTGGTTACAGGGTCGCAAGAGACCCAGTACTTC.

The chain carries TRBV18 and TRBJ1-3, with TRBD1 identical over 10 bases. The CDR3 totals 18 residues. Germline CDR1 is KGHSH and CDR2 is LQKENI. With 4 bases clipped from V and 1 base from J, the junction kept 10 bases outside the gene matches. The DNA of the CDR3 is TGTGCCAGCTCACTTAACGTGGGACAGGGGACGTCTGGAAACACCATATATTTT. It specifies CASSLNVGQGTSGNTIYF. Full variable domain (outside the CDR3, taken from reference TRBV18 and TRBJ1-3): NAGVMQNPRHLVRRRGQEARLRCSPMKGHSHVYWYRQLPEEGLKFMVYLQKENIIDESGMPKERFSAEFPKEGPSILRIQQVVRGDSAAYFCASSLNVGQGTSGNTIYFGEGSWLTVV.

This clone was seen ten or more times. This chain joins TRBV28 and TRBJ1-4; no firm D call. The CDR3 runs to 12 residues. Germline V gene lookup returns CDR1 MDHEN and CDR2 SYDVKM. Trimming stripped 6 bases from V and 10 bases from J, with 12 bases between. CDR3 in DNA: TGTGCCAGCAGCCCCCCCCGCGGAAAACTGTTTTTT. Translated: CASSPPRGKLFF.